This TCR beta chain was profiled in a study of regulatory T cells in long-lasting Graves disease. Study-wide findings and caveats: Newly diagnosed patients shared 850 to 1,000 public clonotypes; persistent patients shared around 2,500.

Relying on iRepertoire HTBI primers and Arm-PCR of CDR3 regions, the team built TCR beta libraries. One entry per CDR3 protein, called by TCRdb with MiXCR from the multiplex PCR reads. This table has about 470,000 distinct CDR3 sequences, 15% to 20% appearing once. This clonotype was recorded many times. Its antigen is currently unknown. Time point in this sample: newly diagnosed GD, antithyroid drugs for less than 3 months. There was RNA extracted from PBMCs, and the TCR library was made from it. The CDR3 has 12 amino acids. V lost 0 bases, J lost 5 bases, and 1 base lay in between. Per germline, CDR1 MNHEY and CDR2 SVGAGI. These data are also associated with another study on T cells in Graves' hyperthyroidism and ophthalmopathy.

This chain uses TRBV6-5 with TRBJ2-2; unclear D gene. The sequences come from peripheral blood mononuclear cells (PBMCs), collected at new diagnosis, from a patient treated with antithyroid drugs. The TCR sequence derives from a man aged 40-50 years with Graves disease. In nucleotides, the CDR3 is TGTGCCAGCAGTTACTCGACCGGGGAGCTGTTTTTT. Translation: CASSYSTGELFF.